This TCR beta chain emerged from a study of blood T cell repertoires in COVID-19. Study summary: The United States, Italy and Spain provided the acute and convalescent COVID-19 samples.

Clones were read by immunoSEQ multiplex PCR, and TCRdb kept only the in-frame ones, dropping some. Among around 110,000 clones listed, about nine tenths were seen once. V lost 4 bases, J lost 5 bases, and 5 bases stayed unmatched. Germline CDR1 SGHAT, CDR2 FQNNGV. The CDR3 covers 14 residues. This sequence was found in a human donor with active COVID-19. The donor label of this sample is uncertain. The V and J genes are TRBV11-2 and TRBJ1-2; 9 nucleotides line up with TRBD1. Sequences were obtained from peripheral blood. The CDR3 reads CASSSGQGLYGYTF. The CDR3 bases are TGTGCCAGCAGCTCGGGACAGGGCTTATATGGCTACACCTTC.